The clone carrying this T cell receptor (beta chain) was seen many times. The record originates from a study of CD8 T cells in ankylosing spondylitis. The V segment lost 5 bases and the J segment 1 base; nucleotides outside the gene matches: 4. Germline CDR1 is DFQATT and CDR2 is SNEGSKA (reference sequence). This CDR3 is built from 13 residues. TCRdb called the 5' RACE reads again in MiXCR, with one record for every CDR3 protein. This table holds some 130,000 distinct CDR3 sequences, approximately 7.3% found once. V usage is TRBV20-1 and J usage is TRBJ2-5, with 7 bases that match TRBD2. This TCR was recovered from a female donor with ankylosing spondylitis or in good health (not recorded which). The specimen sequenced was blood, either unsorted or a sorted T cell fraction (not recorded which). The CDR3 nucleotides read TGCAGTGCTTTAACGGGGGGCCAAGAGACCCAGTACTTC. It yields the protein CSALTGGQETQYF.